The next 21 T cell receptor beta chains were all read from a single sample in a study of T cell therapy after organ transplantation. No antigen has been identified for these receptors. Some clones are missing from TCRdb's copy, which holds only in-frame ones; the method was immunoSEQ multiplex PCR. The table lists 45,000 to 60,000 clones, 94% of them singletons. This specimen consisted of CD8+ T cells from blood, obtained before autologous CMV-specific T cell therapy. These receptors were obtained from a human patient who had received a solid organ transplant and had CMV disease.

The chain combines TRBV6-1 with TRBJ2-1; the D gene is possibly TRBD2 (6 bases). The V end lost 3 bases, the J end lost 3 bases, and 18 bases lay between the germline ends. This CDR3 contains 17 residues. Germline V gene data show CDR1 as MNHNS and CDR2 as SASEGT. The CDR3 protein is CASSESAGRRIYNEQFF. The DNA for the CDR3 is TGTGCCAGCAGTGAGTCGGCGGGACGCCGAATCTACAATGAGCAGTTCTTC.

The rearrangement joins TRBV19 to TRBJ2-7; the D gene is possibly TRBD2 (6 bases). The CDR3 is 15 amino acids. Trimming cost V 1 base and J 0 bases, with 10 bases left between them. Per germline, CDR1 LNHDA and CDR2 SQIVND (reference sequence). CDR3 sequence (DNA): TGTGCCAGTAGTATAGTGGCGGGAAGCTCCTACGAGCAGTACTTC. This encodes CASSIVAGSSYEQYF. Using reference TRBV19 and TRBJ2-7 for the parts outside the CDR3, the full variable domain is DGGITQSPKYLFRKEGQNVTLSCEQNLNHDAMYWYRQDPGQGLRLIYYSQIVNDFQKGDIAEGYSVSREKKESFPLTVTSAQKNPTAFYLCASSIVAGSSYEQYFGPGTRLTVT.

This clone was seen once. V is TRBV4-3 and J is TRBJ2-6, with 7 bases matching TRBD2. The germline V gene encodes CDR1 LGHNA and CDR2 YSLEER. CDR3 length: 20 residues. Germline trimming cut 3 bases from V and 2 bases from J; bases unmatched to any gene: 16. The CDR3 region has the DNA TGCGCCAGCAGCCAGGCCTGGAGCGGGGTACCCGGACCTGGGGCCAACGTCCTGACTTTC. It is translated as CASSQAWSGVPGPGANVLTF.

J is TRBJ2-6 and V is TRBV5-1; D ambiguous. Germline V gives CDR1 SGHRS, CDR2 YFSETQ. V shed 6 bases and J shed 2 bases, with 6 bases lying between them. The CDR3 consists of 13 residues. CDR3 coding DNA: TGCGCCAGCATGCTGGCTGGGGCCAACGTCCTGACTTTC. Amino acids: CASMLAGANVLTF.

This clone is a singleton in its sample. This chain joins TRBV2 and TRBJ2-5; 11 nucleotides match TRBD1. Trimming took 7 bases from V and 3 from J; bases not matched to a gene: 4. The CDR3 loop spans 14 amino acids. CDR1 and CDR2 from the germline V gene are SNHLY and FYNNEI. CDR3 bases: TGTGCCAGCATCCCGGGACAGGGGGAAGAGACCCAGTACTTC. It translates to CASIPGQGEETQYF.

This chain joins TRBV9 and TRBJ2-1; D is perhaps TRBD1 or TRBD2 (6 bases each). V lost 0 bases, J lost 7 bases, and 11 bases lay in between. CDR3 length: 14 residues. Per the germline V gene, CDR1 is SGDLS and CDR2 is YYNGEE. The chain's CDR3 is CASSVGGARNEQFF. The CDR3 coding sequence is TGTGCCAGCAGCGTAGGGGGGGCGCGGAATGAGCAGTTCTTC.

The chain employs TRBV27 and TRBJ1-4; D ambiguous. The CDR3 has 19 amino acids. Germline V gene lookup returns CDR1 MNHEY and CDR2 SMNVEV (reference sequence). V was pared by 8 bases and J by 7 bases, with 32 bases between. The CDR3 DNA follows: TGTGCCAGCGGAACCCCCATCAGTCGCTTGCGGCCGATAGGTGAAAAACTGTTTTTT. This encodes CASGTPISRLRPIGEKLFF.

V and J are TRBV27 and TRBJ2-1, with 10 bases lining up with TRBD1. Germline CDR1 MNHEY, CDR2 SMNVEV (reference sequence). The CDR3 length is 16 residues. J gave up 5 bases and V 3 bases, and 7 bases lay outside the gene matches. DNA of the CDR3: TGTGCCAGCAGTTTTATCTCGGGACAGGGGAACAATGAGCAGTTCTTC. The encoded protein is CASSFISGQGNNEQFF.

The CDR3 nucleotides are TGCAGCGTTCGGGACTACGAGCAGTACTTC. It specifies CSVRDYEQYF. The J gene is TRBJ2-7, the V gene TRBV29-1; TRBD2 is a possible D gene (5 bases). The CDR3 length is 10 residues. Trimming stripped 5 bases from V and 3 bases from J, with 5 bases between. The germline V gene has CDR1 SQVTM and CDR2 ANQGSEA.

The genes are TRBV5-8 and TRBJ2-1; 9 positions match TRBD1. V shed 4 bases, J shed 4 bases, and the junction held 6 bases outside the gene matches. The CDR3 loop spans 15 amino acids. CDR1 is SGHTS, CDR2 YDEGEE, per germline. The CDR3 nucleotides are TGTGCCAGCAGCCCCGGGACAGGGCGATACAATGAGCAGTTCTTC. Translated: CASSPGTGRYNEQFF.

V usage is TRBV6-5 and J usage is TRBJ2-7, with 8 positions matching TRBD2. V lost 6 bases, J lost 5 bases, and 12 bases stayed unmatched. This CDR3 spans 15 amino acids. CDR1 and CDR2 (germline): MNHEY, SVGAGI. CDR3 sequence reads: CASSRSGSSLNEQYF. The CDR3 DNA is TGTGCCAGCAGCAGAAGCGGGAGTTCCCTCAACGAGCAGTACTTC.

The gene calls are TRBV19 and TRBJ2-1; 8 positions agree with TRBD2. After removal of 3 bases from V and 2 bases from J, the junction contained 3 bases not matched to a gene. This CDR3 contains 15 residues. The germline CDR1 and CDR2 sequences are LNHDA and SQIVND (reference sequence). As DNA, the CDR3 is TGTGCCAGTAGTATTGGACTAGCAGCCTACAATGAGCAGTTCTTC. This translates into CASSIGLAAYNEQFF.

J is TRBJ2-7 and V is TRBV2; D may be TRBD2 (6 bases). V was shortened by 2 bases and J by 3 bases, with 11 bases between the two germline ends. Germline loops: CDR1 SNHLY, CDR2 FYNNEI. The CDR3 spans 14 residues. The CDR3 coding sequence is TGTGCCAGCAGTGAACCCGGGGGTGGCTACGAGCAGTACTTC. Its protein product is CASSEPGGGYEQYF.

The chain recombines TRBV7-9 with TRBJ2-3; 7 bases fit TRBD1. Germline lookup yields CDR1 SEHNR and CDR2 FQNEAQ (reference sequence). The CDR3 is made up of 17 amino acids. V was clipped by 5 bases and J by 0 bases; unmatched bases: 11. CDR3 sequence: CASSLEWDRRSTDTQYF. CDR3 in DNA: TGTGCCAGCAGCCTGGAGTGGGACAGACGAAGCACAGATACGCAGTATTTT.

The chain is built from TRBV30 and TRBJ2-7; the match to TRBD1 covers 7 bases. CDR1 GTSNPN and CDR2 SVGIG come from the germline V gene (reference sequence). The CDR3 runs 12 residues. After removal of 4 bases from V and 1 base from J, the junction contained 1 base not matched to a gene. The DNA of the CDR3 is TGTGCCTGGAAGGGACAGTCCTACGAGCAGTACTTC. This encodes CAWKGQSYEQYF. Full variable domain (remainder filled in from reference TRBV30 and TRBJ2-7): SQTIHQWPATLVQPVGSPLSLECTVEGTSNPNLYWYRQAAGRGLQLLFYSVGIGQISSEVPQNLSASRPQDRQFILSSKKLLLSDSGFYLCAWKGQSYEQYFGPGTRLTVT.

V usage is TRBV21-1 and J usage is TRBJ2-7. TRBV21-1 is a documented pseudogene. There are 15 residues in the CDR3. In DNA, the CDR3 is TGTGCCAGCAGCCCCCGGTGTATAGGGTTCGACGAGCAGTACTTC. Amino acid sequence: CASSPRCIGFDEQYF.

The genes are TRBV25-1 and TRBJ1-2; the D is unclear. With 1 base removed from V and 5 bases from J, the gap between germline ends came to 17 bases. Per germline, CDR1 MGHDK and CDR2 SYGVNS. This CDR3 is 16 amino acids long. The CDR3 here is CASSEWESGVVYGYTF. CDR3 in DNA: TGTGCCAGCAGTGAATGGGAAAGCGGGGTTGTGTATGGCTACACCTTC.

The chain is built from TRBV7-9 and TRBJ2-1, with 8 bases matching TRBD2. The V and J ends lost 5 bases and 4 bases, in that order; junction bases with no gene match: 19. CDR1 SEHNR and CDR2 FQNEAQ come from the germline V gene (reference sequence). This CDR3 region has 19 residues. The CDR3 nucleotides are TGTGCCAGCAGCATTCCCACAATCACCGGGACTAGTCGGTACAATGAGCAGTTCTTC. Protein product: CASSIPTITGTSRYNEQFF. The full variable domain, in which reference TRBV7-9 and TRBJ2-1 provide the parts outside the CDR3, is DTGVSQNPRHKITKRGQNVTFRCDPISEHNRLYWYRQTLGQGPEFLTYFQNEAQLEKSRLLSDRFSAERPKGSFSTLEIQRTEQGDSAMYLCASSIPTITGTSRYNEQFFGPGTRLTVL.

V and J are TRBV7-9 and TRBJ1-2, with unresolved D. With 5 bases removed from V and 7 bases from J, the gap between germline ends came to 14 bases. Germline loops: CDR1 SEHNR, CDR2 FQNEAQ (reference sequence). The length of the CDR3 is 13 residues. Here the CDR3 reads CASSPSEYPGYTF. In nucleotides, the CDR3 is TGTGCCAGCAGCCCCTCAGAATATCCTGGCTACACCTTC. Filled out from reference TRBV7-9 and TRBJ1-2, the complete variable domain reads DTGVSQNPRHKITKRGQNVTFRCDPISEHNRLYWYRQTLGQGPEFLTYFQNEAQLEKSRLLSDRFSAERPKGSFSTLEIQRTEQGDSAMYLCASSPSEYPGYTFGSGTRLTVV.

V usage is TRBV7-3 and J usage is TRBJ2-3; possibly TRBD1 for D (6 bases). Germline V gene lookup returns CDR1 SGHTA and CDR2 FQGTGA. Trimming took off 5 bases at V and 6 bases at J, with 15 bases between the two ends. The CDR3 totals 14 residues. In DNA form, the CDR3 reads TGTGCCAGCAGCGTACAACAGGGTTCCGATACGCAGTATTTT. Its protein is CASSVQQGSDTQYF.

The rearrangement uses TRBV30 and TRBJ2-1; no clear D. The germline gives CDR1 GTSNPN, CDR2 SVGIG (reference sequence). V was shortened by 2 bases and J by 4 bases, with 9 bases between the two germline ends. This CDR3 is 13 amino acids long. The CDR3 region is CAWSSGEYNEQFF. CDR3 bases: TGTGCCTGGAGTAGTGGAGAATACAATGAGCAGTTCTTC.